This T cell receptor (beta chain) was profiled in a study of blood T cell repertoires in COVID-19. In the study overall: PBMCs, B-cell-depleted T cells, or T cells were the source of the cDNA or gDNA that made up the material.

Sequencing used immunoSEQ multiplex PCR; TCRdb keeps in-frame clones, though not all of them. The table includes tens of thousands of clones, more than 80% detected once. V lost 3 bases to trimming and J lost 5 bases, with 13 bases between them. Germline CDR1 ENHRY, CDR2 SYGVKD. CDR3 size: 14 residues. The specimen was PBMCs or T cells enriched from blood (not recorded which). The V gene is TRBV10-3, the J gene TRBJ1-1; no reliable D call. The sequence was obtained from a woman in her 40s with acute COVID-19. The CDR3, as DNA: TGTGCCATCAGTGAACTGGGTCCGGGAACTGAAGCTTTCTTT. It codes for CAISELGPGTEAFF.